These 20 T cell receptor beta chains share one sample of origin, sequenced in a study of breast tumors, draining lymph nodes, adjacent tissues. Axillary draining lymph nodes of breast cancer patients supplied the node samples. TCRdb reprocessed the multiplex PCR reads via MiXCR and lists one record per CDR3 protein. The table has around 190,000 distinct CDR3 sequences, 30% to 35% seen once. The sequencing input was axillary lymph node tissue. The origin of the receptors is a female donor with breast cancer. Some clones in this sample may be carry-over from other donors' samples.

This clonotype showed up many times. The chain carries TRBV6-6 and TRBJ1-5; 11 positions agree with TRBD1. V dropped 6 bases and J dropped 4; count of bases not matched to a gene: 8. Germline V gives CDR1 MNHNY, CDR2 SVGAGI (reference sequence). The CDR3 runs 16 residues. CDR3 sequence: CASRGTGGGNNQPQHF. The CDR3 coding sequence is TGTGCCAGCAGAGGGACAGGGGGAGGGAATAATCAGCCCCAGCATTTT.

In this sample, this clonotype turned up many times. This rearrangement joins TRBV19 to TRBJ1-5; possibly TRBD1 for D (6 bases). Trimming shortened V by 7 bases and J by 1 base, and 20 bases separated the two germline ends. From germline, CDR1 is LNHDA and CDR2 SQIVND (reference sequence). The CDR3 spans 17 residues. The CDR3 spells CASNRRTGGGSNQPQHF. The CDR3 nucleotides are TGTGCCAGTAATCGTCGGACCGGAGGGGGGAGCAATCAGCCCCAGCATTTT.

As regards this clonotype: A read error may explain this, as a much larger clone is one base away. The gene calls are TRBV25-1 and TRBJ1-1; D unresolved. CDR1 MGHDK and CDR2 SYGVNS come from the germline V gene. With 8 bases removed from V and 1 base from J, the gap between germline ends came to 11 bases. The CDR3 extends over 13 amino acids. CDR3 region: CASGRSQNTEAFF. In nucleotides, the CDR3 is TGTGCCAGCGGTCGATCACAGAACACTGAAGCTTTCTTT.

This clonotype was detected ten times or more. V gene TRBV24-1 combines with J gene TRBJ2-5; D gene unclear. V was clipped by 1 base and J by 4 bases, with 9 bases between them. This CDR3 spans 14 amino acids. The germline gives CDR1 KGHDR, CDR2 SFDVKD. The CDR3 spells CATSDFSRSETQYF. The CDR3 DNA sequence: TGTGCCACCAGTGATTTCTCCAGGTCAGAGACCCAGTACTTC.

This clonotype was counted many times. V gene TRBV9 combines with J gene TRBJ2-6; no clear D. The CDR3 spans 16 residues. Trimming took off 4 bases at V and 4 bases at J, with 15 bases between the two ends. Per the germline V gene, CDR1 is SGDLS and CDR2 is YYNGEE. This chain's CDR3 is CASSREPTRGANVLTF. CDR3 coding DNA: TGTGCCAGCAGCCGAGAGCCCACGAGGGGGGCCAACGTCCTGACTTTC.

Remarks on this clonotype: This may be a read error: a much more frequent sequence differs by one nucleotide. The J gene is TRBJ1-5, the V gene TRBV19, with TRBD1 matching 7 bases. The germline V gene has CDR1 LNHDA and CDR2 SQIVND (reference sequence). The CDR3 contains 16 residues. DNA of the CDR3: TGTGCCGGTAGTATGAAACAGGGGCTCCCAAATCAGCCCCAGCATTTT. Protein product: CAGSMKQGLPNQPQHF.

This clonotype was counted only a few times. The chain employs TRBV6-5 and TRBJ2-7; 12 bases map to TRBD2. Per the germline V gene, CDR1 is MNHEY and CDR2 is SVGAGI. V gave up 4 bases and J gave up 7 bases; unmatched junction bases: 2. The CDR3 consists of 13 residues. The CDR3 DNA reads as TGTGCCAGCAGTTCGGGACTAGCGGGTGAGCAGTACTTC. Residues: CASSSGLAGEQYF.

This clonotype was seen at least ten times. The chain recombines TRBV5-4 with TRBJ1-4; unclear D gene. V was shortened by 4 bases and J by 4 bases, with 11 bases between the two germline ends. The length of the CDR3 is 14 residues. CDR1 is SGHNT and CDR2 is YYREEE in the germline V gene (reference sequence). CDR3 residues: CASSQDGGNEKLFF. CDR3 DNA: TGTGCCAGCAGCCAGGACGGTGGTAATGAAAAACTGTTTTTT. The whole variable domain, filled in from reference TRBV5-4 and TRBJ1-4, reads ETGVTQSPTHLIKTRGQQVTLRCSSQSGHNTVSWYQQALGQGPQFIFQYYREEENGRGNFPPRFSGLQFPNYSSELNVNALELDDSALYLCASSQDGGNEKLFFGSGTQLSVL.

This clonotype was picked up many times. V is TRBV15 and J is TRBJ2-7; TRBD2 might be the D (5 bases). CDR3 length: 13 amino acids. Germline lookup yields CDR1 LNHNV and CDR2 YYDKDF (reference sequence). Trimming took 1 base from V and 3 from J, leaving 7 bases between them. The CDR3 loop is CATSRAGDYEQYF. The CDR3 DNA reads as TGTGCCACCAGCAGAGCCGGGGACTACGAGCAGTACTTC.

In its sample, this clonotype was seen many times. V and J are TRBV10-3 and TRBJ2-5, with D possibly matching TRBD2 (5 bases). The CDR3 loop spans 16 amino acids. The germline CDR1 and CDR2 sequences are ENHRY and SYGVKD. The germline V and J ends were trimmed by 0 bases and 1 base, with 12 bases remaining between them. CDR3: CAISESSAVIQETQYF. The CDR3 region has the DNA TGTGCCATCAGTGAGTCGTCAGCGGTGATCCAAGAGACCCAGTACTTC.

This clonotype was seen more than once but under ten times. Germline is not matched at one junction end, which may reflect a read error. CDR3 DNA: TGTGCCAGCAGTCACTCGAGGGGCGGAACCTACGAGCAGTACTTC. Protein: CASSHSRGGTYEQYF. The rearrangement uses TRBV6-5 and TRBJ2-7; either TRBD1 or TRBD2 may supply D (5 bases each). The CDR3 has 15 amino acids. CDR1 is MNHEY, CDR2 SVGAGI, per germline.

The chain is built from TRBV6-1 and TRBJ1-3; 7 bases agree with TRBD1. The CDR3 consists of 16 residues. The V gene's germline CDR1 is MNHNS and CDR2 SASEGT. V shed 6 bases, J shed 4 bases, and the junction held 12 bases outside the gene matches. The CDR3 reads CASSQEFRGAGNTIYF. The CDR3 nucleotides read TGTGCCAGCAGCCAAGAATTCAGGGGGGCCGGAAACACCATATATTTT.

This clonotype showed up many times. This chain links TRBV20-1 with TRBJ2-7, with D hard to call. Per germline, CDR1 DFQATT and CDR2 SNEGSKA (reference sequence). Trimming left V 2 bases short and J 1 base short, with 12 bases between. CDR3 length: 14 residues. The CDR3 region has the DNA TGCAGTGCTAGAACTCCTGATTTGTCCTACGAGCAGTACTTC. Amino acids: CSARTPDLSYEQYF.

The sample holds many counts of this clonotype. The V and J genes are TRBV24-1 and TRBJ1-2; D is unresolved. This CDR3 is 13 amino acids long. V was shortened by 5 bases and J by 0 bases, with 6 bases between the two germline ends. Germline loops: CDR1 KGHDR, CDR2 SFDVKD. CDR3 nucleotide sequence: TGTGCCACCAGTGTATCCGCTAACTATGGCTACACCTTC. It translates to CATSVSANYGYTF.

The gene calls are TRBV5-6 and TRBJ2-3; 7 bases map to TRBD1. This CDR3 comprises 15 residues. Germline V lookup: CDR1 SGHDT, CDR2 YYEEEE. V was pared by 4 bases and J by 1 base, with 6 bases of the junction left unmatched. Here the CDR3 reads CASSHHGQGTDTQYF. CDR3 bases: TGTGCCAGCAGCCATCACGGACAGGGCACAGATACGCAGTATTTT. Together with reference TRBV5-6 and TRBJ2-3, the CDR3 gives the full variable domain: DAGVTQSPTHLIKTRGQQVTLRCSPKSGHDTVSWYQQALGQGPQFIFQYYEEEERQRGNFPDRFSGHQFPNYSSELNVNALLLGDSALYLCASSHHGQGTDTQYFGPGTRLTVL.

About this clonotype itself: This may come from a read error, since a much larger clone is one base off. The chain carries TRBV12-5 and TRBJ2-1; TRBD2 matches at 14 bases. This CDR3 spans 15 amino acids. J gave up 9 bases and V 6 bases, and 7 bases lay outside the gene matches. Germline V gives CDR1 LGHNT, CDR2 FRNRAP. This chain's CDR3 is CASGSGTSGRGEQFF. The CDR3 region has the DNA TGTGCTAGTGGCAGCGGGACTAGCGGGAGAGGTGAGCAGTTCTTC.

This clonotype occurred many times. The chain is built from TRBV7-2 and TRBJ2-7; 11 nucleotides line up with TRBD2. CDR3 length: 16 residues. Unmatched junction bases numbered 7, after V lost 2 bases and J lost 4 bases. Germline CDR1 SGHTA, CDR2 FQGNSA. The CDR3 sequence is CASSLTRLAGTYEQYF. CDR3 coding DNA: TGTGCCAGCAGCTTAACCCGACTAGCGGGAACGTACGAGCAGTACTTC.

The sample holds many counts of this clonotype. The V call is TRBV11-2, the J call TRBJ2-5; 11 bases are a match to TRBD1. Germline-derived CDR1 and CDR2 are SGHAT and FQNNGV. The CDR3 loop spans 15 amino acids. The V and J ends lost 5 bases and 5 bases, in that order; junction bases with no gene match: 7. The DNA for the CDR3 is TGTGCCAGCAGCCCCGGGACAGGGGGTAGGGAGACCCAGTACTTC. Its translation is CASSPGTGGRETQYF.

This clonotype appeared many times. The rearrangement links TRBV20-1 to TRBJ2-7; 8 positions match TRBD2. The ends lost 2 bases at V and 0 bases at J; junction bases unmatched: 12. Germline V gene data show CDR1 as DFQATT and CDR2 as SNEGSKA (reference sequence). The CDR3 runs 17 residues. In DNA form, the CDR3 reads TGCAGTGCTAGACCTGGTCCAGCGGGGGTGACCTCCTACGAGCAGTACTTC. Translating it yields CSARPGPAGVTSYEQYF.

As for this clonotype: This clone may be a read error of a much larger clone one base away. This chain connects TRBV6-5 to TRBJ1-4; D gene ambiguous. The CDR3 spans 15 residues. CDR1 is MNHEY and CDR2 is SVGAGI in the germline V gene. This CDR3 reads CASSDGVGTNERLFF. The CDR3 nucleotides read TGTGCCAGCAGTGACGGGGTAGGAACTAATGAAAGACTGTTTTTT.